These T cell receptor beta chains were read from a single sample in a study of T cell responses to AZD1222 COVID-19 vaccine. Only in-frame clones appear in the TCRdb table, and some are missing; sequencing was by immunoSEQ multiplex PCR. The sample has 95,000 to 130,000 clones, 92% seen once; the top ten hold roughly 1.5%. The sample in question was peripheral blood, obtained 28 days after the second AZD1222 dose. The receptor set was obtained from an adult who received the AZD1222 COVID-19 vaccine. Each CDR3 is given with its conserved first and last residue. The order of the fields is J gene, clone size, V gene, D gene, CDR3 protein, CDR3 DNA. A D gene is named only where the DNA matches it firmly. Size is omitted from some rows. Given values are once, few, many or a class for expanded clones.

TRBJ2-3,.,TRBV4-1,.,CASSQGGRLVDTQYF,TGCGCCAGCAGCCAAGGGGGTAGACTTGTAGATACGCAGTATTTT
TRBJ1-1,.,TRBV5-4,.,CASSLDTKNTEAFF,TGTGCCAGCAGCTTAGACACCAAGAACACTGAAGCTTTCTTT
TRBJ1-1,.,TRBV28,.,CASSFADRGTEAFF,TGTGCCAGCAGTTTTGCGGACCGCGGCACTGAAGCTTTCTTT
TRBJ1-4,.,TRBV27,.,CASRPHFQGVDKLFF,TGTGCCAGCAGACCGCACTTCCAAGGAGTTGATAAACTGTTTTTT
TRBJ1-6,.,TRBV9,.,CASSAHNRDSPLHF,TGTGCCAGCAGCGCTCACAACAGGGACTCACCCCTCCACTTT
TRBJ2-5,.,TRBV5-1,.,CASGSPLHQETQYF,TGCGCCAGCGGGAGCCCTCTCCACCAAGAGACCCAGTACTTC
TRBJ1-5,.,TRBV9,.,CASTTDGNGNQPQHF,TGTGCCAGCACCACCGACGGGAACGGCAATCAGCCCCAGCATTTT
TRBJ2-7,.,TRBV11-2,.,CASSLAQGTYEQYF,TGTGCCAGCAGCTTAGCCCAGGGAACCTACGAGCAGTACTTC
TRBJ1-4,.,TRBV28,TRBD1,CASSLGTGVIEKLFF,TGTGCCAGCAGTTTAGGGACAGGGGTGATTGAAAAACTGTTTTTT
TRBJ2-1,.,TRBV11-2,TRBD2,CASSLRSGRPDNEQFF,TGTGCCAGCAGCTTAAGAAGCGGGAGACCCGACAATGAGCAGTTCTTC
TRBJ2-1,.,TRBV6-2/TRBV6-3,TRBD2,CASSYDASGTRTSYNEQFF,TGTGCCAGCAGTTACGATGCATCCGGGACTAGGACCTCCTACAATGAGCAGTTCTTC
TRBJ1-1,.,TRBV5-1,TRBD1,CASSSTGVNTEAFF,TGCGCCAGCAGCTCGACAGGGGTGAACACTGAAGCTTTCTTT
TRBJ1-1,.,TRBV18,.,CASSLGSSEAFF,TGTGCCAGCTCACTGGGGTCAAGTGAAGCTTTCTTT
TRBJ1-5,.,TRBV27,.,CASSLLPFRGQPQHF,TGTGCCAGCAGTCTCTTACCATTCCGGGGCCAGCCCCAGCATTTT
TRBJ2-2,.,TRBV5-4,TRBD2,CASGMLLAGVNTGELFF,TGTGCCAGCGGGATGTTATTAGCGGGAGTGAACACCGGGGAGCTGTTTTTT
TRBJ1-2,.,TRBV19,.,CASSTGAPEQPGYTF,TGTGCCAGTAGTACTGGGGCCCCGGAGCAGCCCGGCTACACCTTC
TRBJ1-6,once,TRBV27,TRBD1,CASRPLQGAGSPLHF,TGTGCCAGCAGACCCCTCCAGGGGGCTGGGTCACCCCTCCACTTT
TRBJ1-2,.,TRBV12-5,TRBD1,CASAGDRSYGYTF,TGTGCTAGTGCCGGGGACAGGAGCTATGGCTACACCTTC
TRBJ2-2,.,TRBV6-5,.,CASRGYTGELFF,TGTGCCAGCAGGGGTTACACCGGGGAGCTGTTTTTT
TRBJ1-1,.,TRBV3-1/TRBV3-2,TRBD1,CASTQGQGGYTEAFF,TGTGCCAGCACCCAGGGACAGGGTGGGTACACTGAAGCTTTCTTT
TRBJ2-1,.,TRBV9,.,CASSSWGGMDNEQFF,TGTGCCAGCAGCTCCTGGGGCGGGATGGACAATGAGCAGTTCTTC
TRBJ2-1,.,TRBV2,TRBD1,CASSAGTGGLYEQFF,TGTGCCAGCAGTGCCGGGACAGGGGGATTGTATGAGCAGTTCTTC
TRBJ1-4,.,TRBV4-2,.,CASSQDQGIEKLFF,TGTGCCAGCAGCCAAGATCAGGGGATTGAAAAACTGTTTTTT
TRBJ2-2,.,TRBV10-3,.,CASNRVNTGELFF,TGTGCCAGTAACAGGGTAAACACCGGGGAGCTGTTTTTT
TRBJ2-2,.,TRBV9,.,CASCPRGGGTSTGELFF,TGTGCCAGCTGCCCCAGAGGAGGCGGAACTAGCACCGGGGAGCTGTTTTTT
TRBJ1-6,.,TRBV6-1,.,CASSEASDNSPLHF,TGTGCCAGCAGTGAAGCCTCAGATAATTCACCCCTCCACTTT
TRBJ1-2,once,TRBV5-4,.,CASSLGQELSYTF,TGTGCCAGCAGCTTAGGGCAGGAGTTAAGCTACACCTTC
TRBJ2-7,.,TRBV5-4,.,CASRGAGSYEQYF,TGTGCCAGCCGGGGGGCCGGATCCTACGAGCAGTACTTC
TRBJ2-1,.,TRBV5-4,TRBD2,CASSPSGGRGNEQFF,TGTGCCAGCAGCCCCTCTGGCGGGAGGGGGAATGAGCAGTTCTTC
TRBJ1-3,once,TRBV18,.,CASSLDWTPVWDTIYF,TGTGCCAGCTCATTGGACTGGACGCCGGTTTGGGACACCATATATTTT
TRBJ2-2,.,TRBV7-9,.,CASSSTLGDPSPGELFF,TGTGCCAGCAGCTCAACCCTAGGGGACCCCTCGCCCGGGGAGCTGTTTTTT
TRBJ2-1,.,TRBV2,TRBD2,CASSDWTSGRAHEQFF,TGTGCCAGCAGTGACTGGACTAGCGGGAGGGCCCATGAGCAGTTCTTC
TRBJ2-7,.,TRBV7-9,.,CASSYDGYEQYF,TGTGCCAGCAGCTATGACGGGTACGAGCAGTACTTC
TRBJ1-1,.,TRBV5-1,.,CASSPTGIGTEAFF,TGCGCCAGCAGCCCTACAGGGATCGGCACTGAAGCTTTCTTT
TRBJ2-2,.,TRBV3-1/TRBV3-2,TRBD2,CASSPLAGANTGELFF,TGTGCCAGCAGCCCGCTAGCGGGAGCCAACACCGGGGAGCTGTTTTTT
TRBJ2-7,.,TRBV6-5,.,CASNPPESYEQYF,TGTGCCAGCAATCCTCCCGAGTCCTACGAGCAGTACTTC
TRBJ2-7,.,TRBV4-1,TRBD1,CASSQGQGEGYEQYF,TGCGCCAGCAGCCAGGGACAGGGAGAGGGATACGAGCAGTACTTC
TRBJ2-7,.,TRBV2,TRBD2,CASRPGLAGLNSYEQYF,TGTGCCAGCAGACCGGGACTAGCGGGATTAAACTCCTACGAGCAGTACTTC
TRBJ1-1,.,TRBV27,.,CASRPGRPGTEAFF,TGTGCCAGCAGGCCAGGGAGGCCGGGCACTGAAGCTTTCTTT
TRBJ1-2,.,TRBV13,TRBD1,CASSSGTGGLGSYGYTF,TGTGCCAGCAGCTCCGGGACAGGGGGCTTAGGGAGCTATGGCTACACCTTC
TRBJ2-7,.,TRBV3-1/TRBV3-2,TRBD2,CASSQGEFKGLAESRAYEQYF,TGTGCCAGCAGCCAAGGGGAGTTCAAGGGACTAGCGGAATCCAGGGCCTACGAGCAGTACTTC
TRBJ1-1,.,TRBV7-8,.,CASSLNTRREGLNTEAFF,TGTGCCAGCAGCCTTAATACACGGAGAGAAGGATTGAACACTGAAGCTTTCTTT
TRBJ2-5,once,TRBV28,TRBD1,CASKGQPQETQYF,TGTGCCAGCAAGGGACAGCCACAAGAGACCCAGTACTTC
TRBJ2-3,.,TRBV10-3,TRBD2,CAISPIAGGGDTQYF,TGTGCCATCAGCCCGATAGCGGGAGGAGGCGATACGCAGTATTTT
TRBJ2-2,.,TRBV2,.,CASATGPNTGELFF,TGTGCCAGCGCTACAGGTCCGAACACCGGGGAGCTGTTTTTT
TRBJ2-3,.,TRBV10-3,.,CAIRSLEGASTDTQYF,TGTGCCATCAGATCCCTGGAGGGAGCCAGCACAGATACGCAGTATTTT
TRBJ1-5,.,TRBV30,.,CAWSQGGNQPQHF,TGTGCCTGGAGCCAAGGGGGGAATCAGCCCCAGCATTTT
TRBJ2-2,.,TRBV7-6,.,CASSLEARTGGELFF,TGTGCCAGCAGCTTAGAGGCTAGGACGGGCGGGGAGCTGTTTTTT
TRBJ2-7,.,TRBV7-9,.,CASSSRVVYEQYF,TGTGCCAGCAGTTCGCGTGTGGTCTACGAGCAGTACTTC
TRBJ2-1,.,TRBV7-9,.,CASSRPGTPVHNEQFF,TGTGCCAGCAGCCGGCCTGGGACCCCCGTCCACAATGAGCAGTTCTTC
TRBJ2-5,once,TRBV11-1,TRBD2,CASSDRAGGLETQYF,TGTGCCAGCAGCGACAGGGCGGGAGGGTTGGAGACCCAGTACTTC
TRBJ2-5,.,TRBV6-5,TRBD1,CASSYSTGPETQYF,TGTGCCAGCAGTTACTCGACAGGGCCAGAGACCCAGTACTTC
TRBJ2-7,.,TRBV27,.,CASSFGRSGEQYF,TGTGCCAGCAGTTTTGGCAGGTCGGGAGAGCAGTACTTC
TRBJ1-2,.,TRBV5-6,.,CASSVSGAGSYGYTF,TGTGCCAGCAGCGTATCAGGGGCGGGAAGCTATGGCTACACCTTC
TRBJ1-5,.,TRBV23-1,TRBD1,CASSPPPLGTGVSQPQHF,TGCGCCAGCAGTCCCCCTCCCTTAGGGACAGGGGTCAGTCAGCCCCAGCATTTT
TRBJ2-1,.,TRBV5-1,TRBD2,CASSQEGTSVDEQFF,TGCGCCAGCAGCCAAGAAGGGACTAGCGTGGATGAGCAGTTCTTC
TRBJ2-1,.,TRBV18,TRBD1,CASSPGTGGLNEQFF,TGTGCCAGCTCACCAGGGACAGGGGGCTTGAATGAGCAGTTCTTC
TRBJ2-7,.,TRBV3-1/TRBV3-2,TRBD2,CASSPTSGTLEQYF,TGTGCCAGCAGCCCGACTAGCGGGACGCTCGAGCAGTACTTC
TRBJ2-7,once,TRBV2,.,CASILDEQYF,.